The next 21 T cell receptor beta chains were all read from a single sample in a study of post-analysis software for immune sequencing data. Study-wide findings and caveats: Elevated frequency relative to controls characterized four or five TRBV segments in patients, TRBV5-6, TRBV5-1 and TRBV20-1 among them.

These receptors have no identified antigens. Sequencing libraries made from TCR beta cDNA carried unique molecular identifiers. MiXCR was run by TCRdb on the PCR reads, yielding one entry per CDR3 protein. The sample holds approximately 570,000 distinct CDR3 sequences, 44% seen once. Sequencing was carried out using blood. The receptor source for this set is a girl aged 10-17 years with multiple sclerosis.

In this sample, this clonotype turned up a few times. The chain employs TRBV7-2 and TRBJ2-4, with TRBD1 matching over 9 bases. J lost 0 bases, V lost 5 bases, and 8 bases had no gene match. The CDR3 runs 17 residues. From germline, CDR1 is SGHTA and CDR2 FQGNSA. CDR3 residues: CASSPRTGEIAKNIQYF. The CDR3 DNA sequence: TGTGCCAGCAGCCCCCGGACAGGGGAAATAGCCAAAAACATTCAGTACTTC.

This clonotype was seen a handful of times. The chain couples TRBV20-1 to TRBJ2-5; D is possibly TRBD1 (5 bases). CDR1 is DFQATT and CDR2 is SNEGSKA in the germline V gene (reference sequence). Deletions cut 1 base from V and 2 bases from J, with 11 bases between. The CDR3 has 14 residues. This CDR3 is CSARAPAGQETQYF. CDR3 nucleotide sequence: TGCAGTGCTAGAGCCCCGGCAGGGCAAGAGACCCAGTACTTC.

The V call is TRBV4-1, the J call TRBJ2-7, with D uncertain. Trimming removed 2 bases at V and 4 bases at J, with 15 bases between. This CDR3 region has 15 residues. Germline V gene data show CDR1 as MGHRA and CDR2 as YSYEKL. CDR3 sequence (DNA): TGCGCCAGCAGCCAAAGGCCCTCAGCTCTTTACGAGCAGTACTTC. It encodes CASSQRPSALYEQYF.

The chain is built from TRBV20-1 and TRBJ1-5; possible D gene TRBD1, 5 bases. There are 17 residues in the CDR3. V was cut by 3 bases and J by 7 bases, with 25 bases left in between. Germline V CDR1 and CDR2: DFQATT, SNEGSKA (reference sequence). The CDR3 loop reads CSARAEAYVGVGQPQHF. DNA for the CDR3: TGCAGTGCTAGGGCGGAGGCTTATGTGGGGGTTGGCCAGCCCCAGCATTTT.

V is TRBV5-4 and J is TRBJ2-1, with TRBD2 identical over 8 bases. The ends lost 2 bases at V and 0 bases at J; junction bases unmatched: 7. CDR3 length equals 17 residues. Germline V lookup: CDR1 SGHNT, CDR2 YYREEE (reference sequence). The CDR3 DNA reads TGTGCCAGCAGCTTCCCCCGAAGCGGGAGCTCCTACAATGAGCAGTTCTTC. Translating gives CASSFPRSGSSYNEQFF.

The V gene is TRBV6-1, the J gene TRBJ2-5; 8 bases agree with TRBD2. The ends lost 6 bases at V and 3 bases at J; junction bases unmatched: 15. From germline, CDR1 is MNHNS and CDR2 SASEGT. The CDR3 spans 17 residues. CDR3 in amino acids: CASSATSVAPLKETQYF. CDR3 nucleotides: TGTGCCAGCAGCGCGACTAGCGTTGCCCCCCTTAAAGAGACCCAGTACTTC.

V is TRBV12-3 or TRBV12-4 and J is TRBJ2-5; D gene unclear. The DNA end is a closer match to TRBJ2-7, so the J assignment may be wrong. The CDR3 runs to 13 residues. CDR3 DNA sequence: TGTGCCAGCAGTTTACAGGCTTACGACGAGCAGTACTTC. Residues: CASSLQAYDEQYF.

The J gene is TRBJ1-2, the V gene TRBV7-2, with 7 bases identical to TRBD1. J was trimmed by 8 bases and V by 4 bases; bases with no gene match: 10. The CDR3 sequence is 14 residues long. Germline V lookup: CDR1 SGHTA, CDR2 FQGNSA. The CDR3 reads CASSSETGRSGYTF. For the CDR3, the DNA is TGTGCCAGCAGCTCCGAGACAGGGAGGAGCGGCTACACCTTC.

This clonotype has just a few counts. The V gene is TRBV29-1, the J gene TRBJ2-1; TRBD2 matches at 7 bases. Germline lookup yields CDR1 SQVTM and CDR2 ANQGSEA. Trimming cost V 6 bases and J 7 bases; bases outside gene matches: 9. The CDR3 consists of 13 residues. The CDR3 region has the DNA TGCAGCGTCGAGCGGGAATGGGGGAATGAGCAGTTCTTC. Residues: CSVEREWGNEQFF.

The chain uses TRBV27 and TRBJ1-2; 8 bases agree with TRBD1. The CDR3 is 15 amino acids. V dropped 2 bases and J dropped 4; count of bases not matched to a gene: 6. Germline CDR1 reads MNHEY; CDR2 reads SMNVEV (reference sequence). Here the CDR3 DNA reads TGTGCCAGCAGTTTAGACAGGGGCGTTATCTATGGCTACACCTTC. This codes for CASSLDRGVIYGYTF.

CDR3 sequence reads: CASSLEQGPNEKLFF. CDR3 DNA sequence: TGTGCCAGCAGTTTAGAACAGGGCCCTAATGAAAAACTGTTTTTT. The chain is built from TRBV12-3 or TRBV12-4 and TRBJ1-4, with D possibly TRBD1 on 6 matching bases. The CDR3 has 15 residues. Between the trimmed V and J ends, which lost 1 base and 3 bases, there was a span of 9 bases.

DNA of the CDR3: TGTGCCACTAGACAGGGCTCGAGCTCCTACAATGAGCAGTTCTTC. It is translated as CATRQGSSSYNEQFF. This chain links TRBV6-5 with TRBJ2-1; TRBD1 aligns across 7 bases. Trimming removed 10 bases from V and 0 bases from J; junction bases left unmatched: 9. This CDR3 is built from 15 residues. The germline V gene encodes CDR1 MNHEY and CDR2 SVGAGI.

J is TRBJ2-7 and V is TRBV29-1; TRBD1 or TRBD2 may be the D gene (5 bases each). Germline-derived CDR1 and CDR2 are SQVTM and ANQGSEA. This CDR3 comprises 13 residues. V lost 4 bases, J lost 5 bases, and 15 bases lay in between. The CDR3 loop is CSVVVGPIDEQYF. For the CDR3, the DNA is TGCAGCGTTGTTGTGGGACCCATCGACGAGCAGTACTTC.

CDR3 nucleotide sequence: TGTGCCAGCAGCCAAGATCGGGCCGAGCAGTACTTC. Translated: CASSQDRAEQYF. This chain uses TRBV14 with TRBJ2-7; D remains unclear. The CDR3 extends over 12 amino acids. CDR1 is SGHDN and CDR2 is FVKESK in the germline V gene. Trimming removed 0 bases from V and 6 bases from J, with 6 bases in between.

The rearrangement links TRBV27 to TRBJ1-5; the D is unclear. This CDR3 comprises 16 residues. Trimming removed 5 bases at V and 6 bases at J, with 20 bases between. Germline V CDR1 and CDR2: MNHEY, SMNVEV (reference sequence). This CDR3 reads CASSPDYIHGGQPQHF. CDR3 bases: TGTGCCAGCAGTCCCGATTACATTCACGGTGGTCAGCCCCAGCATTTT.

The chain joins TRBV10-3 to TRBJ2-1; D is unresolved. The J call may be mistaken, given a closer DNA end match to TRBJ2-7. Germline V gene data show CDR1 as ENHRY and CDR2 as SYGVKD. The CDR3 is 14 residues long. Here the CDR3 reads CAISELESYNEQYF. CDR3 sequence (DNA): TGTGCCATCAGTGAGCTCGAATCCTACAATGAGCAGTACTTC.

This rearrangement joins TRBV4-2 to TRBJ2-7; no clear D. The length of the CDR3 is 14 residues. V was clipped by 1 base and J by 7 bases, with 14 bases between them. Germline V gene sequence: CDR1 LGHNA, CDR2 YNFKEQ. This CDR3 is CASSQAEPPGEQYF. CDR3 DNA sequence: TGTGCCAGCAGCCAAGCGGAACCCCCGGGTGAGCAGTACTTC.

This clonotype was counted only a few times. The gene calls are TRBV28 and TRBJ2-5; perhaps TRBD2 as D (6 bases). CDR1 is MDHEN, CDR2 SYDVKM, per germline. The CDR3 spans 14 residues. V shed 2 bases and J shed 4 bases, with 11 bases lying between them. The CDR3 DNA follows: TGTGCCAGCAGTTTAGACGGGAGCCGAGAGACCCAGTACTTC. Translated: CASSLDGSRETQYF.

This clonotype turned up a few times. V usage is TRBV4-2 and J usage is TRBJ2-3; maybe TRBD2 (6 bases). This CDR3 is 15 amino acids long. Per germline, CDR1 LGHNA and CDR2 YNFKEQ. V lost 0 bases, J lost 6 bases, and 13 bases lay in between. The CDR3 coding sequence is TGTGCCAGCAGCCAAGAAGGGAGGCCCGGGGATACGCAGTATTTT. Amino acid sequence: CASSQEGRPGDTQYF.

This chain links TRBV27 with TRBJ2-7; the match to TRBD1 covers 9 bases. The trim removed 6 bases at V and 0 bases at J, leaving 3 bases unmatched. Germline loops: CDR1 MNHEY, CDR2 SMNVEV (reference sequence). This CDR3 has 14 residues. The CDR3 sequence: CASRTGGPSYEQYF. The CDR3 nucleotides are TGTGCCAGCAGAACAGGGGGCCCCTCCTACGAGCAGTACTTC.

The chain uses TRBV5-4 and TRBJ1-2; 10 bases align to TRBD1. Germline CDR1 is SGHNT and CDR2 is YYREEE (reference sequence). V lost 3 bases, J lost 4 bases, and 6 bases stayed unmatched. CDR3 length equals 15 residues. The CDR3 DNA follows: TGTGCCAGCAGCTCAACGACAGGGGGCATCTATGGCTACACCTTC. It encodes CASSSTTGGIYGYTF.